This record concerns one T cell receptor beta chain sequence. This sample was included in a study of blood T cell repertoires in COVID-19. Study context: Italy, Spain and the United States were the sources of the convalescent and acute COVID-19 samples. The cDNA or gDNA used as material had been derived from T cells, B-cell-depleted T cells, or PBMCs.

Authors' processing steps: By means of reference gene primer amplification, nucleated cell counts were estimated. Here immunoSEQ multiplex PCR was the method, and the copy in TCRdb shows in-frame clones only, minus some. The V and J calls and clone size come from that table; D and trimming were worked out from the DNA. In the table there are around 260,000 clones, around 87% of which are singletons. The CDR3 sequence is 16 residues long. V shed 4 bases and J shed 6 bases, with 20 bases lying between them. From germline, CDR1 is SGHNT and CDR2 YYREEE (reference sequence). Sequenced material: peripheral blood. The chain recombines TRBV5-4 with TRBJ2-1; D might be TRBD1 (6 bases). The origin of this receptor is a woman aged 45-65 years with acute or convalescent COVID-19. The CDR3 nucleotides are TGTGCCAGCAGCACCAAGCAGGGGATAGAAGTCAATGAGCAGTTCTTC. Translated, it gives CASSTKQGIEVNEQFF.